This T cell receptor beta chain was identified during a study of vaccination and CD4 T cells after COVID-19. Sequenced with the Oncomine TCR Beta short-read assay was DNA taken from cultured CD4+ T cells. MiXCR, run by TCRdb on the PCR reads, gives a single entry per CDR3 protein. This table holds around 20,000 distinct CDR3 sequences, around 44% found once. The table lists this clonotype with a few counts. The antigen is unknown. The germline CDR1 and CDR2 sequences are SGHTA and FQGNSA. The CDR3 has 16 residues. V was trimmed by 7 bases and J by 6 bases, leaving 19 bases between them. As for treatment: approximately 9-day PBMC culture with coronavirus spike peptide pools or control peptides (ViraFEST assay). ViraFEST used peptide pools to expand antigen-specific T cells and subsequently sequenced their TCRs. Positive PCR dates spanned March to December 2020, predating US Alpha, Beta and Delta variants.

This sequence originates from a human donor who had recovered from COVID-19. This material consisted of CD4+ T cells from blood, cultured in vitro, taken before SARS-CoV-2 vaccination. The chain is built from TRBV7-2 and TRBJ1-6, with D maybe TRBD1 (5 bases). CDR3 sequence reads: CASTLYTGTFNSPLHF. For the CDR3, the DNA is TGTGCCAGCACCCTATATACCGGGACCTTTAATTCACCCCTCCACTTT.